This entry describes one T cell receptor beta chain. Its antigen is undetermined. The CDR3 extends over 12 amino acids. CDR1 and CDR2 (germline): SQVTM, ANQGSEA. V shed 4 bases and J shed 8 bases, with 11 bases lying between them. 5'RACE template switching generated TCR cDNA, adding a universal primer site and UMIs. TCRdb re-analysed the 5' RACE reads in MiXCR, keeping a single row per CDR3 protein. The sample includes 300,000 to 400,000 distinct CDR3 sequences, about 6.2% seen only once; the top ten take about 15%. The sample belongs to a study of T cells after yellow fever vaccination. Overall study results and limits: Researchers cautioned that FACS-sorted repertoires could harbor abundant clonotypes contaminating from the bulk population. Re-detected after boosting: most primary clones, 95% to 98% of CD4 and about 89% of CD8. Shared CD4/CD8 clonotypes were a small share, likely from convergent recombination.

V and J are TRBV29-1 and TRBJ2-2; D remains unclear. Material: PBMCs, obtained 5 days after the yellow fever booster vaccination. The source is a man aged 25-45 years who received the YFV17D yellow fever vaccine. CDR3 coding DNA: TGCAGCGTTGTGGGTCTGAGTGGGGAGCTGTTTTTT. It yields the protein CSVVGLSGELFF.